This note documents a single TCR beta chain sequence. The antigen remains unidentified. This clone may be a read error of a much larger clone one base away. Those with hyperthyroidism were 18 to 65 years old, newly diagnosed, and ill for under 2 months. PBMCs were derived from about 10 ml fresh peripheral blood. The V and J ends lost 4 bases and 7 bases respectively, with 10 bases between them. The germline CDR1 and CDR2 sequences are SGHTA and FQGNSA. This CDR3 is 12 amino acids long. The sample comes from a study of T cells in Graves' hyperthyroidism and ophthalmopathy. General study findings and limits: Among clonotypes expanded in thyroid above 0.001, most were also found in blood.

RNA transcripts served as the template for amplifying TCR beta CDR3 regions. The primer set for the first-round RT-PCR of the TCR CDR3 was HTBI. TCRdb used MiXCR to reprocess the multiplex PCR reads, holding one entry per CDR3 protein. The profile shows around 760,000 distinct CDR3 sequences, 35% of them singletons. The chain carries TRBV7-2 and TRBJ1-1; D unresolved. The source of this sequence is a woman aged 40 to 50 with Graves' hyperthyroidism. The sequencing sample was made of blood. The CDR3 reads CASSSGKDEAFF. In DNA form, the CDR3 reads TGTGCCAGCAGCTCCGGGAAGGATGAAGCTTTCTTT.